Listed here are 9 T cell receptor beta chains from one sample, sequenced in a study of blood T cell repertoires in COVID-19. Using immunoSEQ multiplex PCR, the repertoire was profiled, and TCRdb retains in-frame clones only, with some absent. Of 50,000 to 65,000 clones listed, approximately 84% are singletons. The sample was peripheral blood. These receptors originate from a man between 60 and 70 years old with COVID-19, enrolled during active disease.

CDR3 nucleotide sequence: TGTGCCAGCAGCCCGCTACAGGGAATGTACGAGCAGTACTTC. Its protein product is CASSPLQGMYEQYF. V is TRBV7-9 and J is TRBJ2-7, with D possibly being TRBD1 (6 bases). This CDR3 has 14 residues. Germline V lookup: CDR1 SEHNR, CDR2 FQNEAQ (reference sequence). V was clipped by 5 bases and J by 4 bases, with 15 bases between them.

J is TRBJ2-7 and V is TRBV11-1, with TRBD1 identical over 9 bases. Germline lookup yields CDR1 SGHAT and CDR2 FQDESV (reference sequence). V lost 5 bases and J lost 2; bases outside the gene matches: 7. The CDR3 sequence is 15 residues long. The CDR3 is CASSRPTGGPYEQYF. The CDR3 coding sequence is TGTGCCAGCAGCCGACCGACAGGGGGACCCTACGAGCAGTACTTC.

This chain joins TRBV9 and TRBJ1-6; TRBD1 matches at 8 bases. The CDR3 sequence is 13 residues long. V shed 1 base and J 12 bases; nucleotides not matched to a gene: 3. CDR1 and CDR2 (germline): SGDLS, YYNGEE. CDR3 in amino acids: CASSVHTGGPLHF. In DNA form, the CDR3 reads TGTGCCAGCAGCGTACACACAGGGGGACCCCTCCACTTT.

The rearrangement uses TRBV12-3 or TRBV12-4 and TRBJ1-2, with D tentatively TRBD1 (6 bases). The CDR3 contains 12 residues. The V end was cut by 3 bases, the J end by 7 bases, with 9 bases between. The chain's CDR3 is CASSFIGGGYTF. In nucleotides, the CDR3 is TGTGCCAGCAGTTTTATAGGGGGTGGCTACACCTTC.

Concerning this clone: Other DNA sequences of this sample code for an identical CDR3. This chain joins TRBV12-5 and TRBJ1-5; weak D call: TRBD1 (6 bases). The V end lost 0 bases, the J end lost 6 bases, and 9 bases lay between the germline ends. The CDR3 runs to 14 residues. CDR1 is LGHNT and CDR2 is FRNRAP in the germline V gene. CDR3 sequence: CASGLVQGGQPQHF. The DNA for the CDR3 is TGTGCTAGTGGTTTGGTACAAGGGGGTCAGCCCCAGCATTTT.

A single count supports this clone. The rearrangement joins TRBV6-5 to TRBJ1-2; D is unresolved. Germline assignment: CDR1 MNHEY and CDR2 SVGAGI. The V end was cut by 2 bases, the J end by 4 bases, with 17 bases between. CDR3 length equals 16 residues. This CDR3 is CASSYTPGQHIYGYTF. As DNA, the CDR3 is TGTGCCAGCAGTTACACCCCTGGGCAGCATATCTATGGCTACACCTTC.

The CDR3 is CASSYISSYEQYF. In DNA form, the CDR3 reads TGTGCCAGCAGTTATATTAGCTCCTACGAGCAGTACTTC. The chain combines TRBV28 with TRBJ2-7; no clear D gene. The CDR3 consists of 13 residues. Germline V gene data show CDR1 as MDHEN and CDR2 as SYDVKM. V was shortened by 4 bases and J by 0 bases, with 7 bases between the two germline ends. Looking up the rest from reference TRBV28 and TRBJ2-7 gives the full variable domain: DVKVTQSSRYLVKRTGEKVFLECVQDMDHENMFWYRQDPGLGLRLIYFSYDVKMKEKGDIPEGYSVSREKKERFSLILESASTNQTSMYLCASSYISSYEQYFGPGTRLTVT.

V and J are TRBV9 and TRBJ2-7; 7 nucleotides agree with TRBD1. The CDR3 is 14 amino acids. Per germline, CDR1 SGDLS and CDR2 YYNGEE. V lost 0 bases, J lost 6 bases, and 6 bases stayed unmatched. The CDR3 reads CASSVGRGQSEQYF. The CDR3 DNA follows: TGTGCCAGCAGCGTAGGCAGGGGACAGAGCGAGCAGTACTTC.

V is TRBV9 and J is TRBJ1-1, with TRBD1 as a possible D gene (5 bases). V was trimmed by 1 base and J by 0 bases, leaving 10 bases between them. The CDR3 consists of 15 residues. The germline V gene has CDR1 SGDLS and CDR2 YYNGEE. Written as DNA, the CDR3 is TGTGCCAGCAGCGTAACGGACACTATGAACACTGAAGCTTTCTTT. Translation gives CASSVTDTMNTEAFF.